A single sample is the source of the 11 T cell receptor beta chains below, sequenced in a study of cytomegalovirus exposure and HLA in healthy donors. PCR used 60 Vbeta primers and 13 Jbeta primers. Profiling relied on immunoSEQ multiplex PCR, and the TCRdb table lists in-frame clones only, not all of them. The table includes 210,000 or so clones, approximately 80% detected once. The sample consisted of PBMCs. Receptors originate from a middle-aged woman in good health and CMV-seronegative.

This chain connects TRBV9 to TRBJ1-6; D is uncertain. CDR1 is SGDLS, CDR2 YYNGEE, per germline. The germline V and J ends were trimmed by 0 bases and 8 bases, with 6 bases remaining between them. CDR3 length equals 13 residues. The CDR3 bases are TGTGCCAGCAGCGTAGCGGAGGATTCACCCCTCCACTTT. It translates to CASSVAEDSPLHF.

The V call is TRBV29-1, the J call TRBJ1-2; D is undetermined. The CDR3 has 15 amino acids. Trimming left V 2 bases short and J 1 base short, with 14 bases between. The germline V gene has CDR1 SQVTM and CDR2 ANQGSEA. This CDR3 reads CSVEPSGRFNYGYTF. CDR3 nucleotide sequence: TGCAGCGTTGAACCCTCGGGAAGGTTTAACTATGGCTACACCTTC. Complete variable domain (other parts from reference TRBV29-1 and TRBJ1-2): SAVISQKPSRDICQRGTSLTIQCQVDSQVTMMFWYRQQPGQSLTLIATANQGSEATYESGFVIDKFPISRPNLTFSTLTVSNMSPEDSSIYLCSVEPSGRFNYGYTFGSGTRLTVV.

The chain links TRBV13 to TRBJ1-3; the D gene is possibly TRBD1 (5 bases). The V gene lost 1 base and the J gene lost 4 bases, with 14 bases spanning the gap. Germline V gene sequence: CDR1 PRHDT, CDR2 FYEKMQ (reference sequence). There are 16 residues in the CDR3. The CDR3 nucleotides read TGTGCCAGCAGCTTAGAGGGGCGACTTGGGGGAAACACCATATATTTT. It specifies CASSLEGRLGGNTIYF.

The chain links TRBV6-4 to TRBJ2-6, with TRBD1 as a possible D gene (5 bases). V lost 3 bases, J lost 3 bases, and 15 bases lay in between. The CDR3 runs to 17 residues. The germline gives CDR1 MRHNA, CDR2 SNTAGT. This chain's CDR3 is CASSDRGFSSGANVLTF. CDR3 nucleotide sequence: TGTGCCAGCAGTGATAGGGGCTTCTCTAGTGGGGCCAACGTCCTGACTTTC.

This clone was counted once. The chain joins TRBV19 to TRBJ1-1; D possibly corresponds to TRBD1 (5 bases). The CDR3 contains 11 residues. Germline-derived CDR1 and CDR2 are LNHDA and SQIVND (reference sequence). Trimming cost V 10 bases and J 10 bases, with 16 bases left between them. DNA of the CDR3: TGTGCCACGACCGTGGGGGAGGGAGCTTTCTTT. Translating gives CATTVGEGAFF.

This chain uses TRBV4-3 with TRBJ1-1; D remains ambiguous. The CDR3 spans 15 residues. V lost 0 bases, J lost 0 bases, and 8 bases lay in between. Germline lookup yields CDR1 LGHNA and CDR2 YSLEER. CDR3 sequence: CASSQDARLNTEAFF. CDR3 coding DNA: TGCGCCAGCAGCCAAGATGCCAGGTTGAACACTGAAGCTTTCTTT.

The chain employs TRBV27 and TRBJ1-6; 8 bases map to TRBD1. Trimming cost V 3 bases and J 9 bases; bases outside gene matches: 1. CDR1 MNHEY and CDR2 SMNVEV come from the germline V gene (reference sequence). This CDR3 comprises 13 residues. CDR3 protein: CASSFGQGSPLHF. The CDR3 nucleotides are TGTGCCAGCAGTTTCGGACAGGGTTCACCCCTCCACTTT.

The rearrangement uses TRBV9 and TRBJ1-6; D ambiguous. The CDR3 totals 12 residues. V was clipped by 3 bases and J by 11 bases, with 9 bases between them. In germline, CDR1 is SGDLS, CDR2 YYNGEE. The CDR3 here is CASSDNSPPLHF. DNA for the CDR3: TGTGCCAGCAGCGACAACAGTCCACCCCTCCACTTT.

This rearrangement joins TRBV6-5 to TRBJ2-5; 7 positions agree with TRBD2. The CDR3 extends over 16 amino acids. Germline trimming cut 2 bases from V and 0 bases from J; bases unmatched to any gene: 6. Germline V gene lookup returns CDR1 MNHEY and CDR2 SVGAGI. CDR3 region: CASSYQEAGYQETQYF. The CDR3 coding sequence is TGTGCCAGCAGTTACCAGGAAGCGGGGTACCAAGAGACCCAGTACTTC.

The chain carries TRBV28 and TRBJ1-5; TRBD1 matches at 7 bases. This CDR3 is 17 amino acids long. The trim removed 5 bases at V and 4 bases at J, leaving 14 bases unmatched. Germline V gene sequence: CDR1 MDHEN, CDR2 SYDVKM. CDR3 nucleotides: TGTGCCAGCAGTCCCGAACAGGGGTTGGGTAGAAATCAGCCCCAGCATTTT. This translates into CASSPEQGLGRNQPQHF. The variable domain in full, completed from reference TRBV28 and TRBJ1-5, reads DVKVTQSSRYLVKRTGEKVFLECVQDMDHENMFWYRQDPGLGLRLIYFSYDVKMKEKGDIPEGYSVSREKKERFSLILESASTNQTSMYLCASSPEQGLGRNQPQHFGDGTRLSIL.

This clone was picked up one time. This sequence joins TRBV7-9 and TRBJ2-7; 8 nucleotides match TRBD1. V lost 5 bases to trimming and J lost 4 bases; unmatched junction nucleotides: 7. CDR1 and CDR2 from the germline V gene are SEHNR and FQNEAQ (reference sequence). The CDR3 consists of 14 residues. Here the CDR3 DNA reads TGTGCCAGCAGCCCCCGGACAGGGACATACGAGCAGTACTTC. Protein product: CASSPRTGTYEQYF.